This T cell receptor (beta chain) was found in a study of OX40 agonist ivuxolimab in advanced cancers. Overall study context: Clinicians treated patients with ivuxolimab, an agonistic anti-OX40 (CD134) antibody.

Notes on the study in general: Compared with CD4+, CD8+ T cells on average had more expanded clones. Low levels of normalized T-cell clonal expansion also appeared in some nonresponders.

In regard to this clone: The antigen is unknown.

Measured with immunoSEQ multiplex PCR; TCRdb has only the in-frame clones, and not every one. The sample yields about 40,000 clones, roughly 85% seen once. This CDR3 is built from 11 residues. Deletions cut 4 bases from V and 11 bases from J, with 12 bases between. Per germline, CDR1 DFQATT and CDR2 SNEGSKA (reference sequence). The material sequenced was CD4+ or CD8+ T cells sorted from blood, taken in a trial of the OX40 agonist ivuxolimab. The rearrangement joins TRBV20-1 to TRBJ2-1, with D unresolved. The origin of this receptor is an adult with an advanced solid tumor such as melanoma, head and neck, liver or kidney cancer. The CDR3 is CSATSTFQQFF. CDR3 in DNA: TGCAGTGCTACCTCGACTTTCCAGCAGTTCTTC.